This record looks at one T cell receptor (beta chain) sequence and its context. Its matching antigen is unknown. The CDR3 has 14 residues. Trimming cost V 0 bases and J 10 bases, with 15 bases left between them. From germline, CDR1 is LGHNA and CDR2 YSLEER. Repertoires were generated with immunoSEQ multiplex PCR, while TCRdb's copy carries only in-frame clones and drops some. The repertoire has around 160,000 clones, more than 70% of them found once; the top ten carry around 5.2%. These data belong to a study of T cell responses to AZD1222 COVID-19 vaccine. Looking at the study overall: Pooled samples include second doses given at about 4 or 12 weeks. Whole-study findings and limits: Donors were chiefly white British, with a greater number of females, and clonal diversity was perhaps underestimated. There were repertoire samples only from the period after the peak T cell response. Among vaccine-associated CD4 TCRs, coverage spanned spike, with dominance at 160-218 and 743-854.

J is TRBJ1-1 and V is TRBV4-3; no clear D gene. The sample was peripheral blood, taken on day 0 of AZD1222 vaccination. This receptor was taken from an adult in good health. The CDR3: CASSQDIGEDGAFF. CDR3 sequence (DNA): TGCGCCAGCAGCCAAGATATCGGGGAAGATGGAGCTTTCTTT.